The source of this T cell receptor (beta chain) is a study of cytomegalovirus exposure and HLA in healthy donors. CDR3 size: 15 residues. Trimming took off 4 bases at V and 2 bases at J, with 15 bases between the two ends. Germline V lookup: CDR1 PRHDT, CDR2 FYEKMQ (reference sequence). Data came from immunoSEQ multiplex PCR; TCRdb stores just in-frame clones and leaves some out. Here the sample spans approximately 59,000 clones, roughly 93% being singletons. The clonotype was recovered from a woman between 18 and 29 years old in good health and CMV-seropositive. The sequencing sample was made of PBMCs. This sequence joins TRBV13 and TRBJ2-7; D might be TRBD1 (5 bases). CDR3 DNA sequence: TGTGCCAGCAGCTCCTCAGGGTCGGCAGCCTACGAGCAGTACTTC. It is translated as CASSSSGSAAYEQYF.